These 10 T cell receptor beta chains originate from one sample sequenced in a study of lymphopenia after photon versus proton radiotherapy. Clones were sequenced by immunoSEQ multiplex PCR, and TCRdb holds only the in-frame ones, with some missing. The data contain under 25,000 clones, 85% of them singletons. The sample consisted of peripheral blood, taken from a patient treated with photon-based radiotherapy. These receptors were obtained from a man in his 60s with pancreatic cancer.

The chain uses TRBV9 and TRBJ1-3; a possible D gene is TRBD1 (6 bases). Germline V gene lookup returns CDR1 SGDLS and CDR2 YYNGEE. V was clipped by 3 bases and J by 3 bases, with 10 bases between them. CDR3 length: 14 amino acids. CDR3 DNA: TGTGCCAGCAGCGCAGGACAGAGTGGAAACACCATATATTTT. Its translation is CASSAGQSGNTIYF.

The chain joins TRBV11-2 to TRBJ2-7; 15 positions agree with TRBD2. V shed 4 bases and J 5 bases; nucleotides not matched to a gene: 15. Germline lookup yields CDR1 SGHAT and CDR2 FQNNGV. This CDR3 comprises 19 residues. CDR3 in DNA: TGTGCCAGCAGCTCCGGACTAGCGGGGGGGCCAACCTTACGGAACGAGCAGTACTTC. This gives the protein CASSSGLAGGPTLRNEQYF.

The sample holds one count of this clone. CDR3 bases: TGTGCCAGTATGGACAGGGGATCCGGTAATGAAAAACTGTTTTTT. It specifies CASMDRGSGNEKLFF. This sequence joins TRBV19 and TRBJ1-4; 9 bases are a match to TRBD1. The germline V gene has CDR1 LNHDA and CDR2 SQIVND (reference sequence). The CDR3 consists of 15 residues. J gave up 4 bases and V 7 bases, and 7 bases lay outside the gene matches.

The chain links TRBV7-3 to TRBJ1-1; D might be TRBD1 (6 bases). The CDR3 covers 15 residues. The V gene's germline CDR1 is SGHTA and CDR2 FQGTGA. V lost 5 bases to trimming and J lost 0 bases, with 13 bases between them. This chain's CDR3 is CASSPGTTMNTEAFF. For the CDR3, the DNA is TGTGCCAGCAGCCCCGGGACAACCATGAACACTGAAGCTTTCTTT. The whole variable domain, filled in from reference TRBV7-3 and TRBJ1-1, reads GAGVSQTPSNKVTEKGKYVELRCDPISGHTALYWYRQSLGQGPEFLIYFQGTGAADDSGLPNDRFFAVRPEGSVSTLKIQRTERGDSAVYLCASSPGTTMNTEAFFGQGTRLTVV.

The V gene is TRBV11-2, the J gene TRBJ2-1, with D possibly called TRBD1 or TRBD2 (6 bases each). The CDR3 has 14 residues. V was clipped by 6 bases and J by 9 bases, with 18 bases between them. CDR1 is SGHAT and CDR2 is FQNNGV in the germline V gene. CDR3 protein: CASRRAGGLSEQFF. For the CDR3, the DNA is TGTGCCAGCAGACGCGCCGGGGGCCTGAGTGAGCAGTTCTTC.

V is TRBV6-4 and J is TRBJ2-5; the match to TRBD2 covers 9 bases. J lost 2 bases, V lost 6 bases, and 7 bases had no gene match. The length of the CDR3 is 15 residues. Per germline, CDR1 MRHNA and CDR2 SNTAGT. CDR3 nucleotides: TGTGCCAGCAGCGCGACTAGCGGCACTCAAGAGACCCAGTACTTC. Its translation is CASSATSGTQETQYF.

This chain connects TRBV13 to TRBJ2-7, with TRBD1 matching 9 bases. V gave up 6 bases and J gave up 6 bases; unmatched junction bases: 12. The germline CDR1 and CDR2 sequences are PRHDT and FYEKMQ (reference sequence). This CDR3 contains 15 residues. CDR3 sequence (DNA): TGTGCCAGCAGTCCACCGGGACAGGGAGACGGCGAGCAGTACTTC. Its translation: CASSPPGQGDGEQYF.

The chain has TRBV7-9 and TRBJ2-1; TRBD1 matches at 8 bases. V was clipped by 2 bases and J by 9 bases; unmatched bases: 12. CDR1 is SEHNR and CDR2 is FQNEAQ in the germline V gene (reference sequence). The CDR3 contains 16 residues. CDR3 sequence reads: CASSLFSGGRVSEQFF. For the CDR3, the DNA is TGTGCCAGCAGCTTATTTTCAGGGGGCAGGGTGAGTGAGCAGTTCTTC.

This chain links TRBV19 with TRBJ2-1; D is ambiguous. The CDR3 is made up of 14 amino acids. Germline assignment: CDR1 LNHDA and CDR2 SQIVND (reference sequence). V lost 6 bases to trimming and J lost 1 base, with 10 bases between them. CDR3 sequence reads: CASSPGGSYNEQFF. Written as DNA, the CDR3 is TGTGCCAGTAGCCCGGGTGGGTCCTACAATGAGCAGTTCTTC.

The rearrangement uses TRBV6-1 and TRBJ2-6, with D perhaps matching TRBD1 (5 bases). The CDR3 covers 15 residues. Germline V gives CDR1 MNHNS, CDR2 SASEGT. V was clipped by 3 bases and J by 2 bases, with 8 bases between them. The DNA of the CDR3 is TGTGCCAGCAGTGACGAGACAGCTGGGGCCAACGTCCTGACTTTC. It yields the protein CASSDETAGANVLTF.